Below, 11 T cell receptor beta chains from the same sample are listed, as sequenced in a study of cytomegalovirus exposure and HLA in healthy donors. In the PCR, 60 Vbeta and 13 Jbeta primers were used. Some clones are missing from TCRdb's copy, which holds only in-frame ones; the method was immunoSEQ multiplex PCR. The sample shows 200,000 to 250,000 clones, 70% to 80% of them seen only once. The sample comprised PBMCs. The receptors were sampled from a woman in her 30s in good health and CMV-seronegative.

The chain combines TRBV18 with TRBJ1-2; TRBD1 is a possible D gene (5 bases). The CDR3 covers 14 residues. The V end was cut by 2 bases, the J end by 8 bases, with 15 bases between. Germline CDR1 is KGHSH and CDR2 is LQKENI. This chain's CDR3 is CASSPSNNRWGYTF. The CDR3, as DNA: TGTGCCAGCTCACCATCTAATAACAGGTGGGGCTACACCTTC.

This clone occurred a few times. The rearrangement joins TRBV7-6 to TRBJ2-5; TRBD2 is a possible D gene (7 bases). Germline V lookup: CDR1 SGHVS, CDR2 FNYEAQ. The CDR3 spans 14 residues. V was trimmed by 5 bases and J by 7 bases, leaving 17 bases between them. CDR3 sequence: CASSRTGGGGTQYF. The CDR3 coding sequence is TGTGCCAGCAGCCGTACCGGGGGCGGGGGGACCCAGTACTTC.

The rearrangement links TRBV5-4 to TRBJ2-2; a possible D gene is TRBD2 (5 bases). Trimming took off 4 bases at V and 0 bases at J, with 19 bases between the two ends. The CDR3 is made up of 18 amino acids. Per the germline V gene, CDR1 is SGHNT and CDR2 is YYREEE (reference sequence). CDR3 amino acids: CASSQDRVRTSNTGELFF. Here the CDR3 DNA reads TGTGCCAGCAGCCAAGATCGGGTAAGGACTTCGAACACCGGGGAGCTGTTTTTT.

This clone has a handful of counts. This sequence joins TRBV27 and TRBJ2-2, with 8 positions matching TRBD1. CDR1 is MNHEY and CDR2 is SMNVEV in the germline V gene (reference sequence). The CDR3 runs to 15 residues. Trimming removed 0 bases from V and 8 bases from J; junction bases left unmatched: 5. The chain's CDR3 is CASSLSPDRAGELFF. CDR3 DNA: TGTGCCAGCAGTTTATCCCCGGACAGGGCTGGGGAGCTGTTTTTT.

The chain's CDR3 is CAWSYGREVAGNTIYF. The CDR3 DNA is TGTGCCTGGAGTTACGGCCGCGAGGTGGCTGGAAACACCATATATTTT. The rearrangement joins TRBV30 to TRBJ1-3; D call uncertain. Germline V gene data show CDR1 as GTSNPN and CDR2 as SVGIG (reference sequence). This CDR3 contains 16 residues. V lost 2 bases and J lost 2, with 16 bases in between.

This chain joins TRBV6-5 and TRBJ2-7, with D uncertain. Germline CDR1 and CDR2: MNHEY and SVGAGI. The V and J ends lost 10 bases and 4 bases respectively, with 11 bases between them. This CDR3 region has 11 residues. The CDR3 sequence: CATHTHYEQYF. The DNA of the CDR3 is TGTGCCACCCATACTCATTACGAGCAGTACTTC.

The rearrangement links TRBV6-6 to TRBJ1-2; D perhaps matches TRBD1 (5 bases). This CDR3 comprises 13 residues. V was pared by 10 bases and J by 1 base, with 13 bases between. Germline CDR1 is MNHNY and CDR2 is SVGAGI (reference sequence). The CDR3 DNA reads TGTGCCACTCTCCGGGGGATTAACTATGGCTACACCTTC. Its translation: CATLRGINYGYTF.

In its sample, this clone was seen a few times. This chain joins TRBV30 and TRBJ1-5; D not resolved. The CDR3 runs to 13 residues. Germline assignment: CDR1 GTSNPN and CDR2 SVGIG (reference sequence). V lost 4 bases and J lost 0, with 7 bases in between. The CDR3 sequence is CAWTVSSNQPQHF. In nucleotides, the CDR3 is TGTGCCTGGACCGTGAGTAGCAATCAGCCCCAGCATTTT.

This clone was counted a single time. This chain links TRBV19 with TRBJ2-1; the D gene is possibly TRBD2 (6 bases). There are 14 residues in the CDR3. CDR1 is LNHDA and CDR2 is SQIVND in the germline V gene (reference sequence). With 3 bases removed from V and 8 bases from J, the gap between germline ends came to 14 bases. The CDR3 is CASSIVGGEDEQFF. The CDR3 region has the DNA TGTGCCAGTAGTATTGTGGGAGGCGAAGATGAGCAGTTCTTC.

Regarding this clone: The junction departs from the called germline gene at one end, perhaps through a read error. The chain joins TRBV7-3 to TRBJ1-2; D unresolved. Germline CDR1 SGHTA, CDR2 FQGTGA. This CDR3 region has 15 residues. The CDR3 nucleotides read TGTTCCAGCAGCTTAACGGGCACAACCGCCTATGGCTACACCTTC. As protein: CSSSLTGTTAYGYTF.

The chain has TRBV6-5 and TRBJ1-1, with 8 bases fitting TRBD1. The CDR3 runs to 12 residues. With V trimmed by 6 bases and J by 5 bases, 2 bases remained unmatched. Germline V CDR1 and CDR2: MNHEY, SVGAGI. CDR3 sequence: CASRDRETEAFF. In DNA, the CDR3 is TGTGCCAGCAGGGACAGGGAAACTGAAGCTTTCTTT.